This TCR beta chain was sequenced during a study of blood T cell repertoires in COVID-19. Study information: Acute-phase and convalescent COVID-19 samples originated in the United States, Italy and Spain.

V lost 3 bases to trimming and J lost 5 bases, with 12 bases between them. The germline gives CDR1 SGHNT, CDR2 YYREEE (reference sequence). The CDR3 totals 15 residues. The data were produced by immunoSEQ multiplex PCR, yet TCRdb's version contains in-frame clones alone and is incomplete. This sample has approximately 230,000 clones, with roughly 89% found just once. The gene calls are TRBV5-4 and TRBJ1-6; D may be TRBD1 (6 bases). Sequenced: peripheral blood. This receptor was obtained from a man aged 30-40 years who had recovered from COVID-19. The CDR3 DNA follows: TGTGCCAGCAGCTGGGGGCCCCCCAATAATTCACCCCTCCACTTT. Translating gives CASSWGPPNNSPLHF.